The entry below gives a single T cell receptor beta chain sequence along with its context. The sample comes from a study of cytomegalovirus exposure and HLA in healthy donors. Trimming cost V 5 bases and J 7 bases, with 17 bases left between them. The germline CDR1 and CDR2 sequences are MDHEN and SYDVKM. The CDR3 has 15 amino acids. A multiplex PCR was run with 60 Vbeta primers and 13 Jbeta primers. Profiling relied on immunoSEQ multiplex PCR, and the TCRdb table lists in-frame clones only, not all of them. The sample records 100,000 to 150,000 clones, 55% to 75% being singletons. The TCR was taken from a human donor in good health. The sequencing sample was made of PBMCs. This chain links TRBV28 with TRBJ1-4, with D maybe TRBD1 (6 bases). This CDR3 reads CASSILQGTVEKLFF. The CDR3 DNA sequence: TGTGCCAGCAGTATCCTGCAGGGGACCGTTGAAAAACTGTTTTTT.